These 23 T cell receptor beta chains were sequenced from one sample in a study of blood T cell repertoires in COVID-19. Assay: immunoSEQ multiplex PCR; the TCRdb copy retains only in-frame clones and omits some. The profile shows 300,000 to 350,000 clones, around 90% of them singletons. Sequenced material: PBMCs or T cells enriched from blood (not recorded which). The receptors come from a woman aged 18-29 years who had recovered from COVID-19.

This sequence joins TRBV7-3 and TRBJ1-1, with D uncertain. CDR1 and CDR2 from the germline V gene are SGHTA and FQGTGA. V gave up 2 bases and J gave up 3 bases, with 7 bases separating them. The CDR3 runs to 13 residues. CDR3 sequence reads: CASSLAQYTEAFF. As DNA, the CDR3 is TGTGCCAGCAGCTTAGCACAGTACACTGAAGCTTTCTTT.

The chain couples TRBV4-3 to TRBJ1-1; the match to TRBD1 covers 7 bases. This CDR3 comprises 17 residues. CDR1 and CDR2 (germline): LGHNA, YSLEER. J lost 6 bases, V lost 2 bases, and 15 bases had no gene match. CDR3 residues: CASSQRNAGGRGAEAFF. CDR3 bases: TGCGCCAGCAGCCAAAGGAACGCAGGGGGAAGGGGGGCTGAAGCTTTCTTT.

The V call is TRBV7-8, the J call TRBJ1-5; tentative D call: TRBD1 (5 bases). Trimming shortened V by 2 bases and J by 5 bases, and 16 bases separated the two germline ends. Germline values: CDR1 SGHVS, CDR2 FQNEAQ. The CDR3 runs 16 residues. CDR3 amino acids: CASSLWEGDVDQPQHF. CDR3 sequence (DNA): TGTGCCAGCAGCTTATGGGAAGGGGATGTGGATCAGCCCCAGCATTTT.

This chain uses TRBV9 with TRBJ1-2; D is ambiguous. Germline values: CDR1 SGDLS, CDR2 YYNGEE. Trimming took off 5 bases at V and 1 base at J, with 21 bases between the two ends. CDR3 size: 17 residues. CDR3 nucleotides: TGTGCCAGCAGGGGCGCGCAAACGGCGGGGATTAACTATGGCTACACCTTC. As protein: CASRGAQTAGINYGYTF.

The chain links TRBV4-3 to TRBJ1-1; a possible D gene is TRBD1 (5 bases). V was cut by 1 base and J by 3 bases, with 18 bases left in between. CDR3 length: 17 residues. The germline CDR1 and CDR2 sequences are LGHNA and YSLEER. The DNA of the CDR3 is TGCGCCAGCAGCCAAGGGGAGGAGCTTGGGGCGTACACTGAAGCTTTCTTT. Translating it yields CASSQGEELGAYTEAFF.

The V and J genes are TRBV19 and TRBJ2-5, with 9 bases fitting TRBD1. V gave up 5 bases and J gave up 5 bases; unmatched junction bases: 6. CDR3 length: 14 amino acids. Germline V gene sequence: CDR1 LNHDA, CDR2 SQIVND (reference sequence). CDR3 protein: CASSVTGGVETQYF. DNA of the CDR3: TGTGCCAGTAGTGTGACAGGGGGTGTGGAGACCCAGTACTTC. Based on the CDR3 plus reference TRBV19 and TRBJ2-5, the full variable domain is DGGITQSPKYLFRKEGQNVTLSCEQNLNHDAMYWYRQDPGQGLRLIYYSQIVNDFQKGDIAEGYSVSREKKESFPLTVTSAQKNPTAFYLCASSVTGGVETQYFGPGTRLLVL.

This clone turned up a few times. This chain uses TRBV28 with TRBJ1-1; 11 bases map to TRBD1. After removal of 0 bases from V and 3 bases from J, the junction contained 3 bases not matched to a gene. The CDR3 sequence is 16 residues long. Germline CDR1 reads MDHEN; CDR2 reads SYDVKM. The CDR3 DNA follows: TGTGCCAGCAGTTTATGGGGACAGGGGGGAGACACTGAAGCTTTCTTT. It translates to CASSLWGQGGDTEAFF.

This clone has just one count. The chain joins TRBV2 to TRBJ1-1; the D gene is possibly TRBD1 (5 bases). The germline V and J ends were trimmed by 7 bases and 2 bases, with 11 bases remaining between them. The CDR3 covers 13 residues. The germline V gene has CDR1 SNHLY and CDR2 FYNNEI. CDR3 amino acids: CASTGSGNTEAFF. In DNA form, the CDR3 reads TGTGCCAGCACAGGGTCAGGAAACACTGAAGCTTTCTTT. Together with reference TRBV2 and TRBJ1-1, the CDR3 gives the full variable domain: EPEVTQTPSHQVTQMGQEVILRCVPISNHLYFYWYRQILGQKVEFLVSFYNNEISEKSEIFDDQFSVERPDGSNFTLKIRSTKLEDSAMYFCASTGSGNTEAFFGQGTRLTVV.

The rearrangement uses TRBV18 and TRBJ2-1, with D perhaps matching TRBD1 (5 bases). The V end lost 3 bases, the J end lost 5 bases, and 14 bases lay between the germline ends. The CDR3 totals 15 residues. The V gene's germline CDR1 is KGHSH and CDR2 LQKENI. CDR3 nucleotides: TGTGCCAGCTCACCTTCTTTGGGGCAGCACAATGAGCAGTTCTTC. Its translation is CASSPSLGQHNEQFF. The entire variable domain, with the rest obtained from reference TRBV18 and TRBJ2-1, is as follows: NAGVMQNPRHLVRRRGQEARLRCSPMKGHSHVYWYRQLPEEGLKFMVYLQKENIIDESGMPKERFSAEFPKEGPSILRIQQVVRGDSAAYFCASSPSLGQHNEQFFGPGTRLTVL.

CDR3 coding DNA: TGTGCCAGCAGCTTGGGACTAGCGGGAGGTACCGGGGAGCTGTTTTTT. As protein: CASSLGLAGGTGELFF. This chain connects TRBV5-6 to TRBJ2-2, with TRBD2 matching over 13 bases. V lost 0 bases, J lost 5 bases, and 1 base stayed unmatched. CDR3 size: 16 residues. Per the germline V gene, CDR1 is SGHDT and CDR2 is YYEEEE. Filled out from reference TRBV5-6 and TRBJ2-2, the complete variable domain reads DAGVTQSPTHLIKTRGQQVTLRCSPKSGHDTVSWYQQALGQGPQFIFQYYEEEERQRGNFPDRFSGHQFPNYSSELNVNALLLGDSALYLCASSLGLAGGTGELFFGEGSRLTVL.

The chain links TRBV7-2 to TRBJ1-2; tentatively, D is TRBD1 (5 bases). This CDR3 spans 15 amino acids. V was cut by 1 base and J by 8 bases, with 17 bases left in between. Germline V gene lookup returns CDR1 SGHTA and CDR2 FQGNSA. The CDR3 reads CASSLGGRGGEGYTF. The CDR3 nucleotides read TGTGCCAGCAGCTTAGGAGGCCGGGGGGGGGAGGGCTACACCTTC.

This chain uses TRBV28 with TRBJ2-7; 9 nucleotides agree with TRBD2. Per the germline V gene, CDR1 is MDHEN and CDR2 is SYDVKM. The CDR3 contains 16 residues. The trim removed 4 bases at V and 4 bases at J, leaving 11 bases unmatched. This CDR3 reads CASSSSGTSNHYEQYF. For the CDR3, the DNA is TGTGCCAGCAGTTCATCCGGGACTAGCAATCATTACGAGCAGTACTTC.

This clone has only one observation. The CDR3 region has the DNA TGTGCCAGCAGCTTGCGGGGGGTAGCTGGAAACACCATATATTTT. It specifies CASSLRGVAGNTIYF. The chain employs TRBV5-5 and TRBJ1-3; D might be TRBD1 (5 bases). V gave up 1 base and J gave up 2 bases, with 10 bases separating them. Looked up from germline, CDR1 is SGHKS and CDR2 is YYEKEE (reference sequence). CDR3 length equals 15 residues.

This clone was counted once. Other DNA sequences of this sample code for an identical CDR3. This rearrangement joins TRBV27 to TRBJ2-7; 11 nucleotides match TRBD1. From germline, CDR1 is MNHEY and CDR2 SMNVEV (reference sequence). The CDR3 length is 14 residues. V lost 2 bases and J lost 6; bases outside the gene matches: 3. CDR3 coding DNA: TGTGCCAGCAGTTTAACCGGGACAGGGGGCGAGCAGTACTTC. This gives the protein CASSLTGTGGEQYF.

CDR3 sequence reads: CASNPPGTGSYGYTF. The CDR3, as DNA: TGTGCCAGCAATCCCCCCGGGACAGGGAGTTATGGCTACACCTTC. The chain joins TRBV28 to TRBJ1-2, with 9 nucleotides matching TRBD1. The CDR3 length is 15 residues. CDR1 MDHEN and CDR2 SYDVKM come from the germline V gene. Losses at the gene ends were 7 bases for V and 5 bases for J; bases not matched to a gene: 11.

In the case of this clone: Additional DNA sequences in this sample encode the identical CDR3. DNA for the CDR3: TGTGCCAGCAGTGAGGGTTGGGATGGCGAGACCCAGTACTTC. The encoded protein is CASSEGWDGETQYF. The chain carries TRBV27 and TRBJ2-5; possible D gene TRBD2, 5 bases. Trimming left V 5 bases short and J 5 bases short, with 15 bases between. Germline CDR1 reads MNHEY; CDR2 reads SMNVEV (reference sequence). This CDR3 comprises 14 residues.

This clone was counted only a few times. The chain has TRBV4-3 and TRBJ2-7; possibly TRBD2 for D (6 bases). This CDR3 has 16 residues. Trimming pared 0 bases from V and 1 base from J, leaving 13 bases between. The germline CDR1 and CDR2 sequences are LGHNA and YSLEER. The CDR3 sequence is CASSQENLGGSYEQYF. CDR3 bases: TGCGCCAGCAGCCAAGAGAACCTAGGAGGGTCCTACGAGCAGTACTTC.

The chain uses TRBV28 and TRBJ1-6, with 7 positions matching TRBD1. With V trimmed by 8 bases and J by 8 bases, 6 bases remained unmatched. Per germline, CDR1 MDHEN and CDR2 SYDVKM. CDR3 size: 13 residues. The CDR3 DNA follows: TGTGCCAGCCAACAGGGGTCCCATTCACCCCTCCACTTT. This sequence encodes CASQQGSHSPLHF.

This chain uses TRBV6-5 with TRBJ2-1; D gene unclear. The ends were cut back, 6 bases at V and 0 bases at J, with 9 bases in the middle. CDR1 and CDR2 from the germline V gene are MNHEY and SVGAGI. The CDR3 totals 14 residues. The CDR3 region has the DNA TGTGCCAGCAGAAAACCGAGCTCCTACAATGAGCAGTTCTTC. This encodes CASRKPSSYNEQFF.

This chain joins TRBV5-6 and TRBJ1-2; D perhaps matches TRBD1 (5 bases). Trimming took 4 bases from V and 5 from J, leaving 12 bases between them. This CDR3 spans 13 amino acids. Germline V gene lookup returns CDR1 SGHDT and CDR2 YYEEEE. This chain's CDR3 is CASSTTRGYGYTF. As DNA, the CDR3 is TGTGCCAGCAGCACTACAAGGGGTTATGGCTACACCTTC.

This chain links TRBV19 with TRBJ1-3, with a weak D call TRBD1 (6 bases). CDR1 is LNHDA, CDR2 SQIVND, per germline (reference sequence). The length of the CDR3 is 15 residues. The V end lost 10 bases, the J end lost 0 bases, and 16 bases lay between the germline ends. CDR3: CATRFDRTSGNTIYF. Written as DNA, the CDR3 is TGTGCCACCAGATTTGACAGGACCTCTGGAAACACCATATATTTT.

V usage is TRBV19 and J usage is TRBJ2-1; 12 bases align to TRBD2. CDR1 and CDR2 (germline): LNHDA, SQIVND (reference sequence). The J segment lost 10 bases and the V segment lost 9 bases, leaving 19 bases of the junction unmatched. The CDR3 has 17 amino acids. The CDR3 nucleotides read TGTGCCAGCTTTCACCGGGGGCTAGCGGGAGGGCCGGACGAGCAGTTCTTC. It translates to CASFHRGLAGGPDEQFF.

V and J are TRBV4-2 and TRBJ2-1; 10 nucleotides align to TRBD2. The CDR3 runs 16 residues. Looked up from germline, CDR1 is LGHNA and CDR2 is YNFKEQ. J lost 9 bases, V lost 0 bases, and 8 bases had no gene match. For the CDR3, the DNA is TGTGCCAGCAGCCAAGATTGGCTAGCGGGGGAGGGTGAGCAGTTCTTC. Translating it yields CASSQDWLAGEGEQFF.